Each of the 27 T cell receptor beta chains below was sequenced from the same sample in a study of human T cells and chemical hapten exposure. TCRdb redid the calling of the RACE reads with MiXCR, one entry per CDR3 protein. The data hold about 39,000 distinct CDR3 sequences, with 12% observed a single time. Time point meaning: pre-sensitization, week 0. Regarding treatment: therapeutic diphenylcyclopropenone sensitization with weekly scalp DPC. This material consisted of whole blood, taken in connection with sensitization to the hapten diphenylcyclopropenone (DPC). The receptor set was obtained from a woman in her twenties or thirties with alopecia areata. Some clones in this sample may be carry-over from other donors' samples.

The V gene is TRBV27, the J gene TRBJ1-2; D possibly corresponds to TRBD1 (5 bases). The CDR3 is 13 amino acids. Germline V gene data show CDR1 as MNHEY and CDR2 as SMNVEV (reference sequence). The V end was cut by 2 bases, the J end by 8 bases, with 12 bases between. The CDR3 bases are TGTGCCAGCAGTTTAGTGGGGCTCGGAGGCTACACCTTC. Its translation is CASSLVGLGGYTF.

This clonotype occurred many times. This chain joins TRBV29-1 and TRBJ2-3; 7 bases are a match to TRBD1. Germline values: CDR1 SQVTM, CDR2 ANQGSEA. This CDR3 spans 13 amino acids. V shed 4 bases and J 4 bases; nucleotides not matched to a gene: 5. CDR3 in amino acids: CSVAEGGPDTQYF. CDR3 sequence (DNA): TGCAGCGTTGCTGAAGGGGGCCCAGATACGCAGTATTTT.

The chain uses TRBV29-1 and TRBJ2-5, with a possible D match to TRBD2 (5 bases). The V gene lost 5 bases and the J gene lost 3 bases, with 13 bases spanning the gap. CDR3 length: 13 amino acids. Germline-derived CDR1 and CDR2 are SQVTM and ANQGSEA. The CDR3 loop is CSVSLFSEETQYF. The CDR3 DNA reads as TGCAGCGTTAGCCTCTTTAGCGAAGAGACCCAGTACTTC.

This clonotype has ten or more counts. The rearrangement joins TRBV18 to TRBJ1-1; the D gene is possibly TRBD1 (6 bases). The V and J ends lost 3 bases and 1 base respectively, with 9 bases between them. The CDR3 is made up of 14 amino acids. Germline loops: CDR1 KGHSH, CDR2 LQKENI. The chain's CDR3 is CASSPSTGNTEAFF. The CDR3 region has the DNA TGTGCCAGCTCACCTTCGACAGGGAACACTGAAGCTTTCTTT.

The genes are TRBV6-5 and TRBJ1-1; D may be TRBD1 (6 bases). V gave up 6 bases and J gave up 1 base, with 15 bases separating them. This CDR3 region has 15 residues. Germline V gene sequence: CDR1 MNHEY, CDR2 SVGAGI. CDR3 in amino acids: CASRTSATGNTEAFF. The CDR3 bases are TGTGCCAGCAGGACCTCCGCGACAGGGAACACTGAAGCTTTCTTT.

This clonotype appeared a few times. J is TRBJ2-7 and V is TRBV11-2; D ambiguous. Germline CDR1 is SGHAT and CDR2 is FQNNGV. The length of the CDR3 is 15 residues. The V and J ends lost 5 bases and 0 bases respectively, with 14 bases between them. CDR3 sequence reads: CASSPTALLSYEQYF. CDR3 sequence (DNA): TGTGCCAGCAGCCCGACCGCGCTCCTCTCCTACGAGCAGTACTTC.

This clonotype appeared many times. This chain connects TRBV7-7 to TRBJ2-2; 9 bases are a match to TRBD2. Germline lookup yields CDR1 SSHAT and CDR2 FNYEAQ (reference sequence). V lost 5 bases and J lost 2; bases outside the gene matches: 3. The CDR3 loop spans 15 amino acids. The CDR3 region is CASSRGLANTGELFF. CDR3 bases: TGTGCCAGCAGCCGGGGACTAGCTAACACCGGGGAGCTGTTTTTT.

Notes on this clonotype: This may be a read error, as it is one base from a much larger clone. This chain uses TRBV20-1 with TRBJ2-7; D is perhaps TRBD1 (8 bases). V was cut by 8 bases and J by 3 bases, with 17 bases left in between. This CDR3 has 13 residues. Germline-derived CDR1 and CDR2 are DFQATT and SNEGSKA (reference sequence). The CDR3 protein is CSTGGGAGYEQYF. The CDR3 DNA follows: TGCAGTACAGGGGGGGGAGCGGGCTACGAGCAGTACTTC.

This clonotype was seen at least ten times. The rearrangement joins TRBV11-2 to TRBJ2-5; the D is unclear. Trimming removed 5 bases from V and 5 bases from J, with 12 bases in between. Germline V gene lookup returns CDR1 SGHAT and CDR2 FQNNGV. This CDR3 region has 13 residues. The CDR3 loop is CASSTWTGETQYF. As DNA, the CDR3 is TGTGCCAGCAGCACCTGGACCGGTGAGACCCAGTACTTC.

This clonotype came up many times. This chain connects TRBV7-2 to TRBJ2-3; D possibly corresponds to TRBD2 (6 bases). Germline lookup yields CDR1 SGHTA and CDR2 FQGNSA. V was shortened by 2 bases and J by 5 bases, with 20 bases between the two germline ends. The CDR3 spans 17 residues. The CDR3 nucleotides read TGTGCCAGCAGCTTAAGGGGCGGGGCAGGGAGGATAGATACGCAGTATTTT. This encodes CASSLRGGAGRIDTQYF. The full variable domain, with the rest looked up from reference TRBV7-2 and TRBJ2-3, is GAGVSQSPSNKVTEKGKDVELRCDPISGHTALYWYRQSLGQGLEFLIYFQGNSAPDKSGLPSDRFSAERTGGSVSTLTIQRTQQEDSAVYLCASSLRGGAGRIDTQYFGPGTRLTVL.

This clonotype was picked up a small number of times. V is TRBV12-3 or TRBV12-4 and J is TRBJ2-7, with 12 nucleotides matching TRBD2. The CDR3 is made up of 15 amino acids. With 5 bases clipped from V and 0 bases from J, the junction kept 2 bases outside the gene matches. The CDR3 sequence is CASSASGRDSYEQYF. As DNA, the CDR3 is TGTGCCAGCAGTGCTAGCGGGAGGGACTCCTACGAGCAGTACTTC.

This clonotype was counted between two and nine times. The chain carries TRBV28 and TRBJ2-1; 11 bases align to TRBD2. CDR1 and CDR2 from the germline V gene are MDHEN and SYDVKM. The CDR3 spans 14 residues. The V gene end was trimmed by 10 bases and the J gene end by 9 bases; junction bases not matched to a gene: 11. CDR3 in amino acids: CATQTSGIIGEQFF. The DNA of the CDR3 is TGTGCCACCCAGACTAGCGGGATTATCGGTGAGCAGTTCTTC.

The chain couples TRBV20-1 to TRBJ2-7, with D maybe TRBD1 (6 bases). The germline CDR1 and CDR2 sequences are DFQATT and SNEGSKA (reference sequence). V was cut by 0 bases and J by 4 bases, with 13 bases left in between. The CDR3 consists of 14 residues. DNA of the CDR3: TGCAGTGCTAGAGATCTCGAGAGGGGGTACGAGCAGTACTTC. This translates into CSARDLERGYEQYF.

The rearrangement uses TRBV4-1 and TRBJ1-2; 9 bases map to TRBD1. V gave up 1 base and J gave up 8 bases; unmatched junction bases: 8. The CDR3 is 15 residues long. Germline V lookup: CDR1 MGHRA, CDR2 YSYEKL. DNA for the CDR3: TGCGCCAGCAGCCAAGTACAGGGGGCGATGAGGGGCTACACCTTC. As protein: CASSQVQGAMRGYTF.

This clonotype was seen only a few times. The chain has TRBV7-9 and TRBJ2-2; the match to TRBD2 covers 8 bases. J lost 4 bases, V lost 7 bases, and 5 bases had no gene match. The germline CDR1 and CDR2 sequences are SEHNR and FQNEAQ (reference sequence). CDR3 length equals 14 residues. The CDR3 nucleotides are TGTGCCAGCACCGTCAGCGGGAGCACCGGGGAGCTGTTTTTT. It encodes CASTVSGSTGELFF.

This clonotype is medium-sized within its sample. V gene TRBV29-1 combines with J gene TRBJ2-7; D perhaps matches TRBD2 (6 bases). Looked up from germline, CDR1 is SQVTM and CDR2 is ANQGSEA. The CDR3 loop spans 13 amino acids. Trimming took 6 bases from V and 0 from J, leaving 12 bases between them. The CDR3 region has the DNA TGCAGCGTCGTCCGGGGGAACTCCTACGAGCAGTACTTC. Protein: CSVVRGNSYEQYF.

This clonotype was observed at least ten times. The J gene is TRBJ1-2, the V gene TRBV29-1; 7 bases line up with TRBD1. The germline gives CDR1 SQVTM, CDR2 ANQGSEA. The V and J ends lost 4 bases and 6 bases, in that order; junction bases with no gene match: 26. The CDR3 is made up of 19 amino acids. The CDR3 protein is CSVARSPGGTRQGRNGYTF. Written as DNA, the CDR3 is TGCAGCGTTGCCAGGTCGCCGGGGGGCACGCGACAGGGTAGGAATGGCTACACCTTC.

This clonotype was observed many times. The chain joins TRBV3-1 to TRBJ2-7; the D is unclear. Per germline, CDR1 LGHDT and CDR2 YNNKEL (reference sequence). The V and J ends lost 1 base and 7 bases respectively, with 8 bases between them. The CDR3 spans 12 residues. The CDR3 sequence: CASSQVGREQYF. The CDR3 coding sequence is TGTGCCAGCAGCCAAGTTGGGCGGGAGCAGTACTTC.

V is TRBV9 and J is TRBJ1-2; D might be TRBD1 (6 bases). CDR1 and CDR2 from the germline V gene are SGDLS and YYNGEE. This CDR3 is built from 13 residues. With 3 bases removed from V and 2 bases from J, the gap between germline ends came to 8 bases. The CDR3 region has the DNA TGTGCCAGCAGCGAGGGGGAAAACTATGGCTACACCTTC. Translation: CASSEGENYGYTF. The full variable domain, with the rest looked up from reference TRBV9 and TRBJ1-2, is DSGVTQTPKHLITATGQRVTLRCSPRSGDLSVYWYQQSLDQGLQFLIQYYNGEERAKGNILERFSAQQFPDLHSELNLSSLELGDSALYFCASSEGENYGYTFGSGTRLTVV.

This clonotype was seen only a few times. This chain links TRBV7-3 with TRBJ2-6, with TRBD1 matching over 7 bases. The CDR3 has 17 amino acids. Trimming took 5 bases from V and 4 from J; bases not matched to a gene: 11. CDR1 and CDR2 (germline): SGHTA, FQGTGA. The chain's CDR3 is CASSINRGFLGANVLTF. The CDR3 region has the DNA TGTGCCAGCAGCATCAACAGGGGCTTCCTCGGGGCCAACGTCCTGACTTTC.

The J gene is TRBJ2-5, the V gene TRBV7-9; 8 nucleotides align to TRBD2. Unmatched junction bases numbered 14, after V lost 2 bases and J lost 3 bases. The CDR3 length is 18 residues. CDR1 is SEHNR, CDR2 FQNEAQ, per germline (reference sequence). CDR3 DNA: TGTGCCAGCAGCTTACCCAAAGCCCCGGGACTAGATAAAGAGACCCAGTACTTC. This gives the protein CASSLPKAPGLDKETQYF.

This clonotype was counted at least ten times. Written as DNA, the CDR3 is TGTGCCAGCAGTTACTTTGGAGATACGCAGTATTTT. It yields the protein CASSYFGDTQYF. The V and J genes are TRBV6-2 or TRBV6-3 and TRBJ2-3, with D unresolved. Germline-derived CDR1 and CDR2 are MNHEY and SVGEGT. Trimming removed 1 base from V and 5 bases from J, with 4 bases in between. The CDR3 is made up of 12 amino acids.

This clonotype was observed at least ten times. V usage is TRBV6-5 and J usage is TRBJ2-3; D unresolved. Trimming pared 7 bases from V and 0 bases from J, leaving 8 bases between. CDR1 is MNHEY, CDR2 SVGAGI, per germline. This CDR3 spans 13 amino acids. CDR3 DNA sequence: TGTGCCAGCAAGCGCAGTAGCACAGATACGCAGTATTTT. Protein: CASKRSSTDTQYF.

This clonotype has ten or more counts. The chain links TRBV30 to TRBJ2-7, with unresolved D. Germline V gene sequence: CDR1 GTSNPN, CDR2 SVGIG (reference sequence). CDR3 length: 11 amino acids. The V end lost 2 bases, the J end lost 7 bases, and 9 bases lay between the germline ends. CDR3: CAWSTQKEQYF. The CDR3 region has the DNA TGTGCCTGGAGTACGCAGAAAGAGCAGTACTTC.

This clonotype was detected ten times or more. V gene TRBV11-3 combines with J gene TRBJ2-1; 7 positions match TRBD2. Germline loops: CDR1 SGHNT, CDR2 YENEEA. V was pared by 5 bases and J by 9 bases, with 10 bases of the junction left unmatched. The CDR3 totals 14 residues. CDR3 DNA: TGTGCCAGCAGCGGCGGGAGATCCCCCAGTGAGCAGTTCTTC. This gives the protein CASSGGRSPSEQFF.

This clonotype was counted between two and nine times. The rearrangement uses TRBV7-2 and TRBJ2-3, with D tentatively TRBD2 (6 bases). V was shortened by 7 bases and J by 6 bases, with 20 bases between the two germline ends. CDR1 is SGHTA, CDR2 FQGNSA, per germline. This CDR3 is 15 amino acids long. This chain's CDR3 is CASTAAGQQHDTQYF. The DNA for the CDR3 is TGTGCCAGCACCGCAGCGGGTCAGCAGCACGATACGCAGTATTTT.

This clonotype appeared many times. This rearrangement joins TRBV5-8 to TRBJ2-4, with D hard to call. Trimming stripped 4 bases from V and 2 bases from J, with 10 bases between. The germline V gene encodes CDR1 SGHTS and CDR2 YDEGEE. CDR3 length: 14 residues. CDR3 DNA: TGTGCCAGCAGCGGCGACAAGACCAAAAACATTCAGTACTTC. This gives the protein CASSGDKTKNIQYF.